This T cell receptor (beta chain) derives from a study of blood T cells in healthy people across ages. Combining a sample-barcoded 5' primer with a J-beta primer mix, a second PCR ran for roughly 6 to 12 cycles. Each cDNA molecule was tagged by a template-switch adaptor with 12 random nucleotides. One entry per CDR3 protein results from TCRdb running MiXCR on the 5' RACE reads. This repertoire shows approximately 1,100,000 distinct CDR3 sequences, more than 40% found once; its top ten account for approximately 20%. The CDR3 sequence is 14 residues long. Germline V CDR1 and CDR2: MNHNS, SASEGT. V lost 4 bases and J 6 bases, leaving 15 bases between the germline ends.

This receptor was identified in an older woman in good health. The chain is built from TRBV6-1 and TRBJ1-2; TRBD1 might be the D (5 bases). The specimen sequenced was blood. CDR3 amino acids: CASSVTERDDGYTF. Written as DNA, the CDR3 is TGTGCCAGCAGTGTGACAGAGCGAGACGATGGCTACACCTTC.